This passage covers 18 T cell receptor beta chains from one sample sequenced in a study of T cell responses to AZD1222 COVID-19 vaccine. Data came from immunoSEQ multiplex PCR; TCRdb stores just in-frame clones and leaves some out. Of 100,000 to 150,000 clones in the sample, around 82% are singletons; the top ten hold about 6%. Sequencing used peripheral blood, obtained on day 0 of AZD1222 vaccination. All receptors derive from an adult in good health.

The V gene is TRBV6-5, the J gene TRBJ1-4, with D possibly TRBD1 on 6 matching bases. The V end was cut by 0 bases, the J end by 8 bases, with 16 bases between. The germline CDR1 and CDR2 sequences are MNHEY and SVGAGI. The CDR3 is made up of 16 amino acids. The CDR3 loop is CASSYSSRGFGEKLFF. The CDR3 coding sequence is TGTGCCAGCAGTTACTCGAGCAGGGGATTCGGAGAAAAACTGTTTTTT.

The CDR3 nucleotides read TGTGCCAGCAGCCAGCTAACAGGGGGGGTTCATCAGCCCCAGCATTTT. Protein sequence: CASSQLTGGVHQPQHF. The chain links TRBV4-2 to TRBJ1-5; 8 bases line up with TRBD1. CDR3 length equals 16 residues. CDR1 and CDR2 (germline): LGHNA, YNFKEQ. Losses at the gene ends were 3 bases for V and 5 bases for J; bases not matched to a gene: 9.

This clone has only a few counts. The J gene is TRBJ1-2, the V gene TRBV6-2 or TRBV6-3; 7 bases fit TRBD1. CDR3 length: 15 amino acids. From germline, CDR1 is MNHEY and CDR2 SVGEGT. Unmatched junction bases numbered 9, after V lost 4 bases and J lost 4 bases. The CDR3 region has the DNA TGTGCCAGCAGTTCAACTTCCGGGACAGCCTATGGCTACACCTTC. It specifies CASSSTSGTAYGYTF.

This sequence joins TRBV5-1 and TRBJ2-7; TRBD1 aligns across 9 bases. The trim removed 4 bases at V and 0 bases at J, leaving 5 bases unmatched. Germline lookup yields CDR1 SGHRS and CDR2 YFSETQ. This CDR3 contains 15 residues. Here the CDR3 reads CASSAGTGFSYEQYF. CDR3 nucleotides: TGCGCCAGCAGCGCCGGGACAGGGTTCTCCTACGAGCAGTACTTC.

This clone was counted once. The chain recombines TRBV15 with TRBJ2-2, with TRBD1 identical over 8 bases. Germline V CDR1 and CDR2: LNHNV, YYDKDF (reference sequence). The CDR3 is 14 amino acids. The trim removed 3 bases at V and 6 bases at J, leaving 3 bases unmatched. CDR3 protein: CATSRDRASGELFF. The DNA for the CDR3 is TGTGCCACCAGCAGGGACAGGGCCTCCGGGGAGCTGTTTTTT.

The chain uses TRBV28 and TRBJ2-7; D uncertain. The CDR3 is 11 amino acids. CDR1 and CDR2 from the germline V gene are MDHEN and SYDVKM. The V gene lost 6 bases and the J gene lost 4 bases, with 7 bases spanning the gap. The CDR3, as DNA: TGTGCCAGCAGGTCCTCTTACGAGCAGTACTTC. Translated: CASRSSYEQYF.

The chain has TRBV7-6 and TRBJ1-1; the D is unclear. The V gene's germline CDR1 is SGHVS and CDR2 FNYEAQ. Trimming took off 2 bases at V and 1 base at J, with 14 bases between the two ends. This CDR3 is 16 amino acids long. The CDR3 is CASSLNLAGANTEAFF. In nucleotides, the CDR3 is TGTGCCAGCAGCTTAAATTTGGCGGGTGCGAACACTGAAGCTTTCTTT. Looking up the rest from reference TRBV7-6 and TRBJ1-1 gives the full variable domain: GAGVSQSPRYKVTKRGQDVALRCDPISGHVSLYWYRQALGQGPEFLTYFNYEAQQDKSGLPNDRFSAERPEGSISTLTIQRTEQRDSAMYRCASSLNLAGANTEAFFGQGTRLTVV.

The table lists this clone with many counts. This chain links TRBV11-3 with TRBJ1-5, with D unclear. CDR1 and CDR2 (germline): SGHNT, YENEEA. The CDR3 loop spans 15 amino acids. The V gene lost 5 bases and the J gene lost 4 bases, with 15 bases spanning the gap. The CDR3 is CASSTHRIGNQPQHF. The CDR3 nucleotides read TGTGCCAGCAGCACACACCGGATCGGGAATCAGCCCCAGCATTTT.

This chain joins TRBV12-5 and TRBJ2-1; 14 bases align to TRBD2. The V gene end was trimmed by 6 bases and the J gene end by 7 bases; junction bases not matched to a gene: 2. CDR1 is LGHNT, CDR2 FRNRAP, per germline. CDR3 length: 14 residues. The CDR3 is CASGRLAGGNEQFF. CDR3 DNA sequence: TGTGCTAGTGGCCGACTAGCGGGGGGGAATGAGCAGTTCTTC.

The chain is built from TRBV3-1 (or the pseudogene TRBV3-2) and TRBJ2-5; D possibly corresponds to TRBD1 (6 bases). There are 16 residues in the CDR3. Germline V gene data show CDR1 as LGHDT and CDR2 as YNNKEL (reference sequence). Deletions cut 2 bases from V and 2 bases from J, with 15 bases between. This CDR3 reads CASSQNTGIVQETQYF. CDR3 nucleotides: TGTGCCAGCAGCCAAAATACAGGGATCGTGCAAGAGACCCAGTACTTC.

The rearrangement uses TRBV3-1 (or the pseudogene TRBV3-2) and TRBJ1-2, with a tentative D call TRBD1 (6 bases). The ends were cut back, 0 bases at V and 10 bases at J, with 12 bases in the middle. Germline V gene lookup returns CDR1 LGHDT and CDR2 YNNKEL (reference sequence). The CDR3 extends over 13 amino acids. CDR3 region: CASSQEGRGSYTF. The CDR3 coding sequence is TGTGCCAGCAGCCAAGAGGGCAGGGGCTCCTACACCTTC.

The rearrangement joins TRBV24-1 to TRBJ1-1; D is unclear. Germline V gene sequence: CDR1 KGHDR, CDR2 SFDVKD. Trimming removed 2 bases at V and 4 bases at J, with 7 bases between. The CDR3 runs 13 residues. In DNA, the CDR3 is TGTGCCACCAGTGATTCTATGATCACTGAAGCTTTCTTT. Protein product: CATSDSMITEAFF.

A single count supports this clone. This chain links TRBV6-2 or TRBV6-3 with TRBJ1-1; no clear D. This CDR3 spans 17 amino acids. CDR1 and CDR2 from the germline V gene are MNHEY and SVGEGT. Trimming pared 6 bases from V and 0 bases from J, leaving 20 bases between. CDR3 DNA sequence: TGTGCCAGCAGCTCGTCTAGGGTCGCGGTTTTGAACACTGAAGCTTTCTTT. This codes for CASSSSRVAVLNTEAFF.

The chain is built from TRBV7-5 and TRBJ2-3; TRBD2 is taken as the D call from the table, unchecked against the DNA. TRBV7-5 is an annotated pseudogene. The CDR3 consists of 18 residues. Written as DNA, the CDR3 is TGTGTCAGAAGCTTAGTAGTTCCGGGACTAGCGACTAGAGATACGCAGTATTTT. It yields the protein CVRSLVVPGLATRDTQYF.

This chain connects TRBV12-3 or TRBV12-4 to TRBJ1-1; D not resolved. There are 13 residues in the CDR3. The ends were cut back, 2 bases at V and 4 bases at J, with 8 bases in the middle. CDR3 loop: CASSLRVGTEAFF. The CDR3 region has the DNA TGTGCCAGCAGTTTACGGGTTGGCACTGAAGCTTTCTTT.

This chain links TRBV5-8 with TRBJ2-1; 9 nucleotides match TRBD2. Trimming removed 1 base from V and 4 bases from J; junction bases left unmatched: 3. The CDR3 loop spans 15 amino acids. Germline CDR1 reads SGHTS; CDR2 reads YDEGEE. This CDR3 is CASSLQAGGYNEQFF. CDR3 in DNA: TGTGCCAGCAGCTTGCAAGCGGGGGGATACAATGAGCAGTTCTTC.

V and J are TRBV2 and TRBJ1-5; D gene uncertain. The germline V gene encodes CDR1 SNHLY and CDR2 FYNNEI. The length of the CDR3 is 13 residues. V shed 10 bases and J shed 4 bases, with 14 bases lying between them. The CDR3 region is CATASQQNQPQHF. The CDR3 DNA reads as TGTGCCACAGCTTCGCAGCAGAATCAGCCCCAGCATTTT.

This sequence joins TRBV5-1 and TRBJ2-3; 10 nucleotides agree with TRBD2. J lost 6 bases, V lost 4 bases, and 11 bases had no gene match. This CDR3 is 16 amino acids long. CDR1 is SGHRS, CDR2 YFSETQ, per germline. The CDR3 DNA follows: TGCGCCAGCAGCCGGATAGCGGGGGGAGAAGGGGATACGCAGTATTTT. It translates to CASSRIAGGEGDTQYF. Filled out from reference TRBV5-1 and TRBJ2-3, the complete variable domain reads KAGVTQTPRYLIKTRGQQVTLSCSPISGHRSVSWYQQTPGQGLQFLFEYFSETQRNKGNFPGRFSGRQFSNSRSEMNVSTLELGDSALYLCASSRIAGGEGDTQYFGPGTRLTVL.